The rows below give T cell receptor beta chains drawn from one sample of a study of T cells in Graves' hyperthyroidism and ophthalmopathy. TCRdb analysed the multiplex PCR reads with MiXCR anew, one entry per CDR3 protein. Seen here are about half a million distinct CDR3 sequences, around 22% observed once, and the top ten hold 11%. The sequenced material came from blood. These TCRs come from a woman aged 25 to 39 with Graves' ophthalmopathy. Both conserved end residues are part of each CDR3. The order of the fields is clone size, CDR3 length, V gene, D gene, J gene, CDR3 DNA, CDR3 protein. D genes are given only for firm matches. Expanded clones get a size class; other rows say once, few or many, or leave the size out.

abundance: many
len: 13
v_gene: TRBV14
d_gene: TRBD1
j_gene: TRBJ2-4
CDR3nt: TGTGCCAGCAGCCAAAGAGGGACAGACATTCAGTACTTC
CDR3aa: CASSQRGTDIQYF

abundance: once
len: 17
v_gene: TRBV6-1
d_gene: TRBD1
j_gene: TRBJ2-6
CDR3nt: TGTGCCAGCAGTAAACAGGGGGTGAGCTCTGGGGCCAACGTCCTGACTTTC
CDR3aa: CASSKQGVSSGANVLTF

abundance: many
len: 14
v_gene: TRBV19
d_gene: -
j_gene: TRBJ1-2
CDR3nt: TGTGCCAGTAGTAACGGGATACAAGACTATGGCTACACCTTC
CDR3aa: CASSNGIQDYGYTF

abundance: many
len: 17
v_gene: TRBV12-3/TRBV12-4
d_gene: -
j_gene: TRBJ1-5
CDR3nt: TGTGCCAGCAGTCAAGCAGGGGAGGTCGTAGCAAATCAGCCCCAGCATTTT
CDR3aa: CASSQAGEVVANQPQHF

abundance: many
len: 13
v_gene: TRBV20-1
d_gene: -
j_gene: TRBJ2-5
CDR3nt: TGCAGTGCTAGAGGAACAGGGCGGGAGACCCAGTACTTC
CDR3aa: CSARGTGRETQYF

abundance: many
len: 14
v_gene: TRBV12-3/TRBV12-4
d_gene: TRBD1
j_gene: TRBJ1-3
CDR3nt: TGTGCCAGCAGTTGGACAGGGTCTGGAAACACCATATATTTT
CDR3aa: CASSWTGSGNTIYF

abundance: many
len: 13
v_gene: TRBV20-1
d_gene: TRBD2
j_gene: TRBJ2-7
CDR3nt: TGCAGTGCTAGACAAGCGGGGAATTACGAGCAGTACTTC
CDR3aa: CSARQAGNYEQYF

abundance: -
len: 11
v_gene: TRBV28
d_gene: -
j_gene: TRBJ1-5
CDR3nt: TGTGCCAGCAGTTCCCCTTGGCCCCAGCATTTT
CDR3aa: CASSSPWPQHF

abundance: once
len: 14
v_gene: TRBV2
d_gene: -
j_gene: TRBJ2-2
CDR3nt: TGTGCCAGCAGGGAAGTGACGTACACCGGGGAGCTGTTTTTT
CDR3aa: CASREVTYTGELFF

abundance: once
len: 15
v_gene: TRBV6-1
d_gene: -
j_gene: TRBJ1-1
CDR3nt: TGTGCCAGCAGTGAGAGTATCGCAGCGAACACTGAAGCTTTCTTT
CDR3aa: CASSESIAANTEAFF

abundance: many
len: 13
v_gene: TRBV12-3/TRBV12-4
d_gene: TRBD2
j_gene: TRBJ2-5
CDR3nt: TGTGCCAGCGCTAGCGGGGGGACAGAGACCCAGTACTTC
CDR3aa: CASASGGTETQYF

abundance: few
len: 13
v_gene: TRBV12-3/TRBV12-4
d_gene: -
j_gene: TRBJ2-2
CDR3nt: TGTGCCAGCAGCCTCCTGATGGTCGGGGAGCTGTTTTTT
CDR3aa: CASSLLMVGELFF

abundance: many
len: 13
v_gene: TRBV20-1
d_gene: -
j_gene: TRBJ1-2
CDR3nt: TGCAGTGCTATGCAGGGTCAAAACTATGGCTACACCTTC
CDR3aa: CSAMQGQNYGYTF

abundance: many
len: 13
v_gene: TRBV4-1
d_gene: -
j_gene: TRBJ1-1
CDR3nt: TGCGCCAGCAGCCAACCGGGGGCTTTTAGGGCTTTCTTT
CDR3aa: CASSQPGAFRAFF

abundance: few
len: 15
v_gene: TRBV10-3
d_gene: TRBD1
j_gene: TRBJ1-1
CDR3nt: TGTGCCATCAGTGAACGGGACAGGGCGGACACTGAAGCTTTCTTT
CDR3aa: CAISERDRADTEAFF

abundance: many
len: 13
v_gene: TRBV12-3/TRBV12-4
d_gene: TRBD1
j_gene: TRBJ1-1
CDR3nt: TGTGCCAGCAGTTTACAGGGGGCTAGGGGAGCTTTCTTT
CDR3aa: CASSLQGARGAFF